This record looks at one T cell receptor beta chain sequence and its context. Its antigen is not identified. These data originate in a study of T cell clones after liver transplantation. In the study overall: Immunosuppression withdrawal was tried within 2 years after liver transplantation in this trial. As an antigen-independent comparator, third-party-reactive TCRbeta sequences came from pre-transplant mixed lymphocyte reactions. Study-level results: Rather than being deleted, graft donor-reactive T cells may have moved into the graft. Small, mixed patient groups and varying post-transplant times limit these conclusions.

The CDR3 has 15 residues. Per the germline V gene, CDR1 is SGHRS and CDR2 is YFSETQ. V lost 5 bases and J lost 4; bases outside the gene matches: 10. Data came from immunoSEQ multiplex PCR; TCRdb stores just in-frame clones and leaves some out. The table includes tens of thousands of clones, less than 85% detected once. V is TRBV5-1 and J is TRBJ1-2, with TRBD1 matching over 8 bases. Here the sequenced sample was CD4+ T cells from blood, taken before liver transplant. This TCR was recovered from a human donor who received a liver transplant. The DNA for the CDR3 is TGCGCCAGCAGAGAAGGACAGGGCCGTCTCTATGGCTACACCTTC. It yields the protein CASREGQGRLYGYTF.